This T cell receptor (beta chain) was retrieved from a study of blood T cell repertoires in COVID-19. As for the study in general: Sources were T cells, B-cell-depleted T cells, or PBMCs; the material itself was cDNA or gDNA.

This clone appeared once. Per the study methods: Nucleated cell counts were estimated from reference gene primer amplification. Generated by immunoSEQ multiplex PCR, the TCRdb table keeps only in-frame clones and is missing some. V and J calls and clone size are copied from that table; D and trimming were computed from the DNA. Of about 250,000 clones listed, about 83% were seen once; the top ten hold 4%. The source of this sequence is a middle-aged man with acute or convalescent COVID-19. Sequencing used peripheral blood.

The CDR3 spells CATSDLASGRHTQYF. The CDR3 DNA reads as TGTGCCACCAGTGATCTGGCTAGCGGAAGACATACGCAGTATTTT. The rearrangement links TRBV24-1 to TRBJ2-3, with TRBD2 identical over 7 bases. The ends lost 3 bases at V and 7 bases at J; junction bases unmatched: 9. This CDR3 is 15 amino acids long. The germline V gene encodes CDR1 KGHDR and CDR2 SFDVKD.